This TCR beta chain was found in a study of blood T cell repertoires in COVID-19. About the study: T cells, B-cell-depleted T cells, or PBMCs provided the cDNA or gDNA that served as material.

The CDR3 spans 15 residues. CDR1 and CDR2 from the germline V gene are KGHSH and LQKENI. Unmatched junction bases numbered 8, after V lost 4 bases and J lost 3 bases. A Seattle source enrolled patients during active infection and followed them longitudinally. This clone has only one observation. TCRdb's table, derived via immunoSEQ multiplex PCR, lists solely in-frame clones and lacks some. The sample yields just over 350,000 clones, 86% seen once. Sequencing was carried out using peripheral blood. The chain recombines TRBV18 with TRBJ1-2, with 7 nucleotides matching TRBD1. The receptor's source is a woman aged 55-69 years with COVID-19, enrolled during active disease. The CDR3 DNA sequence: TGTGCCAGCTCACTTGGGACAGTTGGGGACTATGGCTACACCTTC. This encodes CASSLGTVGDYGYTF.